The clone carrying this T cell receptor beta chain occurred a few times. The data stem from a study of blood T cells in healthy people across ages. A sample-barcoded 5' primer and a J-beta primer mix were used in a second PCR of roughly 7 to 12 cycles. MiXCR, run by TCRdb on the 5' RACE reads, gives a single entry per CDR3 protein. The sample shows over a million distinct CDR3 sequences, approximately 43% of them seen only once. The CDR3 extends over 13 amino acids. Germline-derived CDR1 and CDR2 are SQVTM and ANQGSEA. With 2 bases removed from V and 1 base from J, the gap between germline ends came to 8 bases.

The sequence came from a woman aged 18 to 35 in good health. Sequenced input: blood. This chain connects TRBV29-1 to TRBJ1-2; D is unclear. DNA of the CDR3: TGCAGCGTTGAATGGGCAGATAACTATGGCTACACCTTC. It is translated as CSVEWADNYGYTF.